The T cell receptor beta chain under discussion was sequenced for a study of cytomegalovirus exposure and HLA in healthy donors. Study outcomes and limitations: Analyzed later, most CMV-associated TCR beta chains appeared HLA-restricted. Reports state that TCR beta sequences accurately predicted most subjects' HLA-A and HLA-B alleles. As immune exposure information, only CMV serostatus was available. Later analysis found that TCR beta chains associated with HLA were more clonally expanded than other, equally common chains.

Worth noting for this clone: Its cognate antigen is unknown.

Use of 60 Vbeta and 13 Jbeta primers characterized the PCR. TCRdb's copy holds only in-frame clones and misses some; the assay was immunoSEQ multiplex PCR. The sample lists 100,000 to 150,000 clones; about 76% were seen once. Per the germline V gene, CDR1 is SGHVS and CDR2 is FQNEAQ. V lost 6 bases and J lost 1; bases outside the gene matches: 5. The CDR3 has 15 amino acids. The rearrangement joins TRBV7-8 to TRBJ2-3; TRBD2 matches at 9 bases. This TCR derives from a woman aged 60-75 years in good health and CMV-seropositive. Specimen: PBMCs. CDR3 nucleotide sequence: TGTGCCAGCAGTCAGAGACTAGCGGGCACAGATACGCAGTATTTT. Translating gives CASSQRLAGTDTQYF.